The rows below give T cell receptor beta chains drawn from one sample of a study of T and B cells in COVID-19 patients. Each CDR3 protein gets one entry after TCRdb re-called the multiplex PCR reads with MiXCR. The data show several thousand distinct CDR3 sequences, with approximately 24% seen just once and about 3.6% held by the top ten. The sequenced sample consisted of blood. The source of these receptors is a human donor who had recovered from COVID-19. Both conserved end residues are part of each CDR3. The order of the fields is D gene, V gene, clone size, J gene, CDR3 DNA, CDR3 protein. D genes are given only for firm matches. Expanded clones get a size class; other rows say once, few or many, or leave the size out.

TRBD1	TRBV20-1	-	TRBJ2-7	TGCAGTGCTATACGGAACAGGGGGCGCTCCTACGAGCAGTACTTC	CSAIRNRGRSYEQYF
-	TRBV7-2	-	TRBJ2-2	TGTGCCAGCAGCTTAGACGGGGAGCTGTTTTTT	CASSLDGELFF
TRBD1	TRBV6-2/TRBV6-3	many	TRBJ1-2	TGTGCCAGCCACAGGGGAAAGGATGGCTACACCTTC	CASHRGKDGYTF
TRBD1	TRBV19	many	TRBJ1-5	TGTGCCAGTATGTCTTCCGGGACAGGGGATCATAGCAATCAGCCCCAGCATTTT	CASMSSGTGDHSNQPQHF
-	TRBV27	medium-sized	TRBJ2-3	TGTGCCAGCTTCTCGGGGCTAAGCACAGATACGCAGTATTTT	CASFSGLSTDTQYF
-	TRBV7-6	-	TRBJ1-1	TGTGCCAGCAGCTCCCAGGGGATGGGCTGGGGGGACACTGAAGCTTTCTTT	CASSSQGMGWGDTEAFF
TRBD2	TRBV4-1	-	TRBJ2-7	TGCGCTTCCAGCGGGGTGCCCTCCAAGCCATCCTACGAGCAGTACTTC	CASSGVPSKPSYEQYF
TRBD1	TRBV6-1	few	TRBJ1-5	TGTGCCAGCAGCGTGGGACAGAAAGGACTAAACAATCAGCCCCAGCATTTT	CASSVGQKGLNNQPQHF
-	TRBV6-2/TRBV6-3	many	TRBJ2-7	TGTGCCAGCAGTAGCATCCCAGGAGCCCCCAATCTCGACGAGCAGTACTTC	CASSSIPGAPNLDEQYF
-	TRBV10-3	few	TRBJ1-1	TGTGCCATCAGTGTACAGCAGAACACTGAAGCTTTCTTT	CAISVQQNTEAFF
-	TRBV27	few	TRBJ1-5	TGTGCCAGCAGTTTAGGGGGAGGGGATTCTCATAGCAATCAGCCCCAGCATTTT	CASSLGGGDSHSNQPQHF
-	TRBV5-4	few	TRBJ1-2	TGTGCCAGCACCCTCTGGGGGGGACGCCGCTATGGCTACACCTTC	CASTLWGGRRYGYTF
TRBD2	TRBV5-1	few	TRBJ2-5	TGCGCCAGCAGCTTGCGCGGGAGTGGAGAGACCCAGTACTTC	CASSLRGSGETQYF
TRBD1	TRBV12-3/TRBV12-4	many	TRBJ2-2	TGTGCCAGCAGGCCGGGACAGGGGTCAGCCGGGGAGCTGTTTTTT	CASRPGQGSAGELFF
-	TRBV11-2	-	TRBJ2-7	TGTGCCAGCAGCCCCTTCCCCTTCAACGAGCAGTACTTC	CASSPFPFNEQYF
TRBD1	TRBV6-5	-	TRBJ1-5	TGTGCCAGCAGATCGACAGGGGGCCTCCAGCATTTT	CASRSTGGLQHF
-	TRBV12-3/TRBV12-4	-	TRBJ1-5	TGTGCCAGCAGCCAGACAGCCCACAATCAGCCCCAGCATTTT	CASSQTAHNQPQHF
-	TRBV19	medium-sized	TRBJ1-2	TGTGCCAGTAGTACCAGCCTGGGCCAAAACTATGGCTACACCTTC	CASSTSLGQNYGYTF
-	TRBV12-3/TRBV12-4	medium-sized	TRBJ1-6	TGTGCCAGCAGTTTAGAGGGCGGTGGGGCAGCTGTTAGTTCACCCCTCCACTTT	CASSLEGGGAAVSSPLHF
-	TRBV6-5	-	TRBJ1-3	TGTGCCAGCAGTGATACAGGGCGGTCTGGAAACACCATATATTTT	CASSDTGRSGNTIYF
TRBD1	TRBV18	many	TRBJ1-5	TGTGCCAGCACGCCTGACAGGGGACCCAATCAGCCCCAGCATTTT	CASTPDRGPNQPQHF
TRBD1	TRBV29-1	medium-sized	TRBJ2-1	TGCAGCTCTCCAGGACAGGGTTTTTACAATGAGCAGTTCTTC	CSSPGQGFYNEQFF
TRBD2	TRBV4-1	-	TRBJ2-3	TGCGCCAGCAGCCAAGGGGGGGCGGGGGGCCTATGGGATACGCAGTATTTT	CASSQGGAGGLWDTQYF
TRBD2	TRBV27	medium-sized	TRBJ2-1	TGTGCCAGTATCCCCGTAACTAGCGGGGGCTACAATGAGCAGTTCTTC	CASIPVTSGGYNEQFF
TRBD2	TRBV12-3/TRBV12-4	-	TRBJ2-3	TGTGCCAGCAGTTTCTCCGGGGGGGCCTGGCCAGATACGCAGTATTTT	CASSFSGGAWPDTQYF
TRBD2	TRBV30	medium-sized	TRBJ2-3	TGTGCCTGGAGCTCGGAGAGAGCGGGGGTAGCAGATACGCAGTATTTT	CAWSSERAGVADTQYF
-	TRBV20-1	-	TRBJ2-5	TGCAGTGCTAGTCGGACTCTCCAAGAGACCCAGTACTTC	CSASRTLQETQYF
-	TRBV5-4	few	TRBJ1-1	TGTGCCAGCAGCTTGGCATGGAGCACTGAAGCTTTCTTT	CASSLAWSTEAFF
-	TRBV10-3	few	TRBJ2-7	TGTGCCATCAGTGTTTTATCAGGCCCCGACTCCTACGAGCAGTACTTC	CAISVLSGPDSYEQYF
TRBD1	TRBV20-1	few	TRBJ2-7	TGCAGTGCTAGGGGGACAGGAGACTACGAGCAGTACTTC	CSARGTGDYEQYF
TRBD2	TRBV20-1	-	TRBJ2-7	TGCAGTGCTCCAGACGGGAGGGGGAGCACCTACGAGCAGTACTTC	CSAPDGRGSTYEQYF
-	TRBV5-4	many	TRBJ2-7	TGTGCCAGCAGCACAGAGGGATACGAGCAGTACTTC	CASSTEGYEQYF
-	TRBV19	medium-sized	TRBJ2-1	TGTGCCAGTAACTCCCTACGTGGGGGTCCGTACAATGAGCAGTTCTTC	CASNSLRGGPYNEQFF
TRBD2	TRBV4-1	-	TRBJ2-5	TGCGCCAGCAGCCAAGGGTTGACTAGCGGGGGAGTAGAGACCCAGTACTTC	CASSQGLTSGGVETQYF
TRBD1	TRBV4-1	-	TRBJ2-5	TGTGCCAGCAGCCTCGTCGATGGACAGGAACAAGAGACCCAGTACTTC	CASSLVDGQEQETQYF
TRBD1	TRBV6-6	medium-sized	TRBJ2-7	TGTGCCAGCAGACCGGGACAGGATTACTACGAGCAGTACTTC	CASRPGQDYYEQYF
-	TRBV6-1	medium-sized	TRBJ1-6	TGTGCCAGCAGTGAGGACGGAGGCGGTTCACCCCTCCACTTT	CASSEDGGGSPLHF
TRBD1	TRBV19	-	TRBJ2-7	TGTGCCAGTACCCTCGACAGGGGTCGACTTTACTACGAGCAGTACTTC	CASTLDRGRLYYEQYF
-	TRBV29-1	-	TRBJ2-2	TGCAGCGTTGGGGGCCGGACCGGGGAGCTGTTTTTT	CSVGGRTGELFF
-	TRBV6-1	medium-sized	TRBJ2-3	TGTGCCAGCAGTGCATGGGGGGGCCCCGATACGCAGTATTTT	CASSAWGGPDTQYF
-	TRBV5-1	many	TRBJ1-6	TGCGCCAGCAGCACCACAGGGTCTAATTCACCCCTCCACTTT	CASSTTGSNSPLHF
-	TRBV5-4	many	TRBJ1-1	TGTGCCAGCAGCTTAAGGGGGTACACTGAAGCTTTCTTT	CASSLRGYTEAFF
TRBD2	TRBV18	medium-sized	TRBJ2-1	TGTGCCAGCTCACCGGCTAGCGGGGGGGCCGAGCAGTTCTTC	CASSPASGGAEQFF
-	TRBV6-5	many	TRBJ2-4	TGTGCCAGCAGTTCATTAAGGAATCTAGCCAAAAACATTCAGTACTTC	CASSSLRNLAKNIQYF
-	TRBV7-2	-	TRBJ2-6	TGTGCCAGCAGCTTAGGTCAGATGGCTGGGGCCAACGTCCTGACTTTC	CASSLGQMAGANVLTF
TRBD2	TRBV6-4	many	TRBJ2-3	TGTGCCAGCAGCGCGACTAGCGGGGGCACAGATACGCAGTATTTT	CASSATSGGTDTQYF
-	TRBV14	-	TRBJ2-2	TGTGCCAGCAGCCACGGGACTCCCTTTTTCGGGGAGCTGTTTTTT	CASSHGTPFFGELFF
TRBD1	TRBV6-5	medium-sized	TRBJ1-6	TGTGCCAGCAGAGAGGCGGGACAGAATAATTCACCCCTCCACTTT	CASREAGQNNSPLHF
TRBD2	TRBV6-4	many	TRBJ2-3	TGTGCCACCCGTAGCGGGGGGTTAGGAGATACGCAGTATTTT	CATRSGGLGDTQYF
-	TRBV28	-	TRBJ2-3	TGTGCCAGCAGTTCCAACACAGATACGCAGTATTTT	CASSSNTDTQYF
-	TRBV27	-	TRBJ2-7	TGTGCCAGCAGTTTGCACCCCGGCGAGCAGTACTTC	CASSLHPGEQYF
-	TRBV27	-	TRBJ2-1	TGTGCCAGCAGTTTATACCGGGACGGGAATGAGCAGTTCTTC	CASSLYRDGNEQFF
-	TRBV18	many	TRBJ1-2	TGTGCCAGCTCACCACCGTTGGAGGGAACGGGCGGCTACACCTTC	CASSPPLEGTGGYTF
-	TRBV12-3/TRBV12-4	medium-sized	TRBJ2-1	TGTGCCAGCAGCCGCGATGACAGTAATGAGCAGTTCTTC	CASSRDDSNEQFF
-	TRBV18	few	TRBJ1-1	TGTGCCAGCTCACCACCGAGCGGGGAGGGAGGTCTGAACACTGAAGCTTTCTTT	CASSPPSGEGGLNTEAFF
TRBD2	TRBV12-3/TRBV12-4	few	TRBJ2-1	TGTGCCAGCACTCTCCTAGCGGGGGGGCCGAGCTCCTACAATGAGCAGTTCTTC	CASTLLAGGPSSYNEQFF
TRBD1	TRBV27	medium-sized	TRBJ1-4	TGTGCCAGCAGGGGGACAGGATCCGCAACTAATGAAAAACTGTTTTTT	CASRGTGSATNEKLFF
-	TRBV10-3	-	TRBJ1-4	TGTGCCATCAGTGAGTCGGGGTTTCGTGCAACTAATGAAAAACTGTTTTTT	CAISESGFRATNEKLFF
TRBD1	TRBV5-4	medium-sized	TRBJ2-7	TGTGCCAGCAGCTCTGGACGTGACAGGGCCTACGAGCAGTACTTC	CASSSGRDRAYEQYF
TRBD1	TRBV13	medium-sized	TRBJ1-2	TGTGCCAGCAGCATCGGGACAGGGGATGGCTACACCTTC	CASSIGTGDGYTF